This TCR beta chain was retrieved from a study of shared T cell receptors in the human thymus. The method was immunoSEQ multiplex PCR; TCRdb's version includes in-frame clones alone and lacks a portion of them. This table has hundreds of thousands of clones, 80% to 90% appearing once. The CDR3 has 15 amino acids. Trimming shortened V by 3 bases and J by 3 bases, and 14 bases separated the two germline ends. Germline V lookup: CDR1 LNHDA, CDR2 SQIVND (reference sequence). The same sample was also used in a study of human thymus T cells.

The rearrangement links TRBV19 to TRBJ1-1, with D uncertain. The sequencing input was thymocytes. This receptor was taken from a boy younger than two with a congenital heart defect. The CDR3 sequence is CASSMRETADTEAFF. Here the CDR3 DNA reads TGTGCCAGTAGTATGCGTGAGACGGCGGACACTGAAGCTTTCTTT. The full variable domain, with the rest looked up from reference TRBV19 and TRBJ1-1, is DGGITQSPKYLFRKEGQNVTLSCEQNLNHDAMYWYRQDPGQGLRLIYYSQIVNDFQKGDIAEGYSVSREKKESFPLTVTSAQKNPTAFYLCASSMRETADTEAFFGQGTRLTVV.